What follows are 28 T cell receptor beta chains derived from one specimen sequenced in a study of cytomegalovirus exposure and HLA in healthy donors. The PCR was carried out with 60 Vbeta primers and 13 Jbeta primers. Assay used: immunoSEQ multiplex PCR; TCRdb lists only in-frame clones, some missing. The table shows some 180,000 clones, with 70% to 85% occurring only once. Source material: PBMCs. These receptors all stem from a girl aged 2-10 years in good health and CMV-seropositive.

This clone was seen only a few times. The gene calls are TRBV27 and TRBJ2-5, with TRBD1 matching over 12 bases. V dropped 3 bases and J dropped 4; count of bases not matched to a gene: 6. Germline V gene lookup returns CDR1 MNHEY and CDR2 SMNVEV (reference sequence). The CDR3 contains 16 residues. CDR3 sequence: CASSFLRGQGAETQYF. CDR3 coding DNA: TGTGCCAGCAGTTTCCTGCGGGGACAGGGGGCAGAGACCCAGTACTTC.

This chain links TRBV28 with TRBJ1-1; tentative D call: TRBD1 (6 bases). Germline CDR1 is MDHEN and CDR2 is SYDVKM. The CDR3 sequence is 14 residues long. The V and J ends lost 3 bases and 6 bases respectively, with 14 bases between them. DNA for the CDR3: TGTGCCAGCAGTTTTTACAGGGTAGGAGCTGAAGCTTTCTTT. Translating gives CASSFYRVGAEAFF.

This rearrangement joins TRBV4-1 to TRBJ1-5, with D possibly matching TRBD1 (5 bases). There are 16 residues in the CDR3. V was shortened by 1 base and J by 1 base, with 11 bases between the two germline ends. Germline CDR1 and CDR2: MGHRA and YSYEKL. CDR3: CASSQVAGVSNQPQHF. CDR3 DNA: TGCGCCAGCAGCCAAGTCGCGGGGGTGAGCAATCAGCCCCAGCATTTT.

J is TRBJ2-7 and V is TRBV7-9, with 14 bases lining up with TRBD2. CDR1 is SEHNR and CDR2 is FQNEAQ in the germline V gene (reference sequence). This CDR3 has 15 amino acids. Trimming cost V 6 bases and J 5 bases; bases outside gene matches: 6. The DNA of the CDR3 is TGTGCCAGCAGTCCACCGGGACTAGCGGGAGACGAGCAGTACTTC. It specifies CASSPPGLAGDEQYF.

The chain has TRBV6-5 and TRBJ1-5; D possibly corresponds to TRBD1 (5 bases). Germline values: CDR1 MNHEY, CDR2 SVGAGI. This CDR3 region has 13 residues. Trimming left V 6 bases short and J 3 bases short, with 9 bases between. The CDR3 DNA sequence: TGTGCCAGCAGGACGACAGTCAATCAGCCCCAGCATTTT. It translates to CASRTTVNQPQHF.

Here the CDR3 reads CASSTPGQQLAKNIQYF. The CDR3 nucleotides read TGTGCCAGCAGCACACCCGGACAGCAGCTAGCCAAAAACATTCAGTACTTC. The chain is built from TRBV21-1 and TRBJ2-4; the table gives TRBD1 as D, unverified against the DNA. TRBV21-1 constitutes a pseudogene. The CDR3 sequence is 17 residues long.

This rearrangement joins TRBV4-1 to TRBJ2-5, with 7 bases fitting TRBD2. The DNA end is more similar to TRBJ2-7, so the J call may be wrong. Per the germline V gene, CDR1 is MGHRA and CDR2 is YSYEKL. This CDR3 has 16 residues. The CDR3 nucleotides are TGCGCCAGCAGCCAAGATGCGACTAGCCCTTTCTACGAGCAGTACTTC. Translation gives CASSQDATSPFYEQYF.

The gene calls are TRBV28 and TRBJ1-5; D uncertain. Germline V lookup: CDR1 MDHEN, CDR2 SYDVKM. This CDR3 has 15 amino acids. V lost 3 bases and J 4 bases, leaving 13 bases between the germline ends. CDR3 region: CASSFDAVPNQPQHF. In DNA, the CDR3 is TGTGCCAGCAGTTTTGACGCGGTCCCAAATCAGCCCCAGCATTTT.

The chain is built from TRBV6-5 and TRBJ1-1; a possible D gene is TRBD1 (5 bases). V dropped 8 bases and J dropped 3 bases, with 16 bases sitting between them. The CDR3 consists of 14 residues. CDR1 and CDR2 from the germline V gene are MNHEY and SVGAGI. CDR3 in DNA: TGTGCCAGCGCCAGCAGGGATTTGTACACTGAAGCTTTCTTT. It specifies CASASRDLYTEAFF.

V gene TRBV28 combines with J gene TRBJ2-4, with 8 bases identical to TRBD1. Germline V gene data show CDR1 as MDHEN and CDR2 as SYDVKM. There are 18 residues in the CDR3. V shed 2 bases, J shed 1 base, and the junction held 10 bases outside the gene matches. The CDR3 DNA reads TGTGCCAGCAGTTTAAGGGCAGGGGGCGTATCGGCCAAAAACATTCAGTACTTC. The encoded protein is CASSLRAGGVSAKNIQYF.

The chain couples TRBV4-1 to TRBJ2-3, with 11 bases aligning to TRBD2. Germline values: CDR1 MGHRA, CDR2 YSYEKL. The CDR3 loop spans 18 amino acids. V was pared by 3 bases and J by 5 bases, with 13 bases of the junction left unmatched. CDR3 sequence (DNA): TGCGCCAGCAGCCAGGGCGTAGGTACTAGCGGGGGTAGAGATACGCAGTATTTT. Encoded protein: CASSQGVGTSGGRDTQYF.

The genes are TRBV6-6 and TRBJ1-4; D is uncertain. The CDR3 contains 15 residues. V shed 7 bases and J shed 7 bases, with 19 bases lying between them. Germline V lookup: CDR1 MNHNY, CDR2 SVGAGI (reference sequence). The CDR3 nucleotides are TGTGCCAGCAAACGGACGGTTTTGAGGGCTGAAAAACTGTTTTTT. Translation: CASKRTVLRAEKLFF.

The chain joins TRBV5-1 to TRBJ1-2; 11 bases align to TRBD1. The V segment lost 4 bases and the J segment 6 bases; nucleotides outside the gene matches: 20. Germline values: CDR1 SGHRS, CDR2 YFSETQ. The CDR3 spans 19 residues. The CDR3 reads CASSRTGGSGLSDLDGYTF. CDR3 DNA: TGCGCCAGCAGCAGGACAGGGGGCAGCGGATTAAGTGATCTCGATGGCTACACCTTC. Supplemented by reference TRBV5-1 and TRBJ1-2, the full variable domain reads KAGVTQTPRYLIKTRGQQVTLSCSPISGHRSVSWYQQTPGQGLQFLFEYFSETQRNKGNFPGRFSGRQFSNSRSEMNVSTLELGDSALYLCASSRTGGSGLSDLDGYTFGSGTRLTVV.

J is TRBJ1-1 and V is TRBV19; 7 positions match TRBD1. Per germline, CDR1 LNHDA and CDR2 SQIVND (reference sequence). V gave up 4 bases and J gave up 6 bases; unmatched junction bases: 5. The CDR3 runs to 13 residues. This chain's CDR3 is CASSTTGAAEAFF. The CDR3 nucleotides read TGTGCCAGTAGTACCACAGGGGCAGCTGAAGCTTTCTTT.

V usage is TRBV6-5 and J usage is TRBJ2-2; D is unclear. The CDR3 runs 14 residues. V gave up 6 bases and J gave up 1 base, with 9 bases separating them. Germline V gives CDR1 MNHEY, CDR2 SVGAGI. In nucleotides, the CDR3 is TGTGCCAGCAGGGTCAGTAAGAACACCGGGGAGCTGTTTTTT. Translating it yields CASRVSKNTGELFF.

The chain's CDR3 is CASSLHRVGEPLPNTEAFF. CDR3 bases: TGTGCCAGCAGTTTACATCGGGTTGGGGAGCCGCTACCGAACACTGAAGCTTTCTTT. This sequence joins TRBV28 and TRBJ1-1, with D uncertain. The CDR3 spans 19 residues. Germline CDR1 MDHEN, CDR2 SYDVKM. The V and J ends lost 2 bases and 1 base respectively, with 23 bases between them.

The chain carries TRBV6-1 and TRBJ2-2; weak D call: TRBD2 (6 bases). This CDR3 spans 14 amino acids. V was trimmed by 4 bases and J by 6 bases, leaving 12 bases between them. Germline CDR1 reads MNHNS; CDR2 reads SASEGT. The DNA for the CDR3 is TGTGCCAGCAGTGTCAGTTGGGGGGCCGGGGAGCTGTTTTTT. Translating gives CASSVSWGAGELFF.

V and J are TRBV5-1 and TRBJ2-1; no definite D call. Germline CDR1 is SGHRS and CDR2 is YFSETQ. V was clipped by 0 bases and J by 0 bases, with 7 bases between them. This CDR3 has 15 residues. This CDR3 reads CASSLGTSSYNEQFF. The CDR3 nucleotides read TGCGCCAGCAGCTTGGGCACTTCCTCCTACAATGAGCAGTTCTTC.

The CDR3 sequence is CAISESTSITGTGMDEQYF. The CDR3 nucleotides are TGTGCCATCAGTGAGTCGACCTCTATAACCGGGACAGGGATGGACGAGCAGTACTTC. The chain joins TRBV10-3 to TRBJ2-7; the match to TRBD1 covers 9 bases. Trimming took 0 bases from V and 5 from J; bases not matched to a gene: 17. This CDR3 is 19 amino acids long. CDR1 ENHRY and CDR2 SYGVKD come from the germline V gene.

V usage is TRBV15 and J usage is TRBJ1-1, with TRBD1 identical over 7 bases. Germline lookup yields CDR1 LNHNV and CDR2 YYDKDF (reference sequence). Unmatched junction bases numbered 16, after V lost 5 bases and J lost 1 base. The CDR3 spans 18 residues. For the CDR3, the DNA is TGTGCCACCAGCCGAACCCCCGGGACAGACTATGAGAACACTGAAGCTTTCTTT. It codes for CATSRTPGTDYENTEAFF.

The J gene is TRBJ1-2, the V gene TRBV6-6; D unclear. This CDR3 is built from 15 residues. Germline values: CDR1 MNHNY, CDR2 SVGAGI (reference sequence). V lost 0 bases to trimming and J lost 7 bases, with 15 bases between them. CDR3 coding DNA: TGTGCCAGCAGTTACTCGAAGACTGTGAAGGCTGGCTACACCTTC. Encoded protein: CASSYSKTVKAGYTF.

The V gene is TRBV28, the J gene TRBJ1-1; D gene unclear. CDR3 length equals 14 residues. With 5 bases removed from V and 10 bases from J, the gap between germline ends came to 20 bases. Germline V CDR1 and CDR2: MDHEN, SYDVKM. The CDR3 loop is CASSNPRTGRGAFF. CDR3 sequence (DNA): TGTGCCAGCAGTAACCCAAGGACGGGCCGGGGAGCTTTCTTT.

The rearrangement joins TRBV25-1 to TRBJ2-1, with 9 nucleotides matching TRBD2. The CDR3 sequence is 15 residues long. Germline V lookup: CDR1 MGHDK, CDR2 SYGVNS. V dropped 4 bases and J dropped 10; count of bases not matched to a gene: 11. CDR3 sequence reads: CASSAEWAGGGEQFF. The CDR3, as DNA: TGTGCCAGCAGTGCAGAGTGGGCGGGAGGGGGGGAGCAGTTCTTC.

The chain couples TRBV6-1 to TRBJ2-1; 12 positions match TRBD1. The germline gives CDR1 MNHNS, CDR2 SASEGT. The CDR3 length is 15 residues. The V segment lost 6 bases and the J segment 4 bases; nucleotides outside the gene matches: 4. The CDR3 bases are TGTGCCAGCAGAGGGACAGGGGGCCGGTACAATGAGCAGTTCTTC. It yields the protein CASRGTGGRYNEQFF.

This chain uses TRBV28 with TRBJ2-3, with D perhaps TRBD2 (6 bases). Germline CDR1 MDHEN, CDR2 SYDVKM. The germline V and J ends were trimmed by 10 bases and 8 bases, with 16 bases remaining between them. This CDR3 region has 12 residues. CDR3 loop: CAISETSPTQYF. As DNA, the CDR3 is TGTGCCATCAGCGAGACTAGTCCTACGCAGTATTTT.

The chain has TRBV5-1 and TRBJ2-3; TRBD1 matches at 10 bases. Trimming took 0 bases from V and 1 from J; bases not matched to a gene: 5. The germline V gene has CDR1 SGHRS and CDR2 YFSETQ. This CDR3 region has 17 residues. The DNA of the CDR3 is TGCGCCAGCAGCTTGGCGTCAGGACAGGGGGGCACAGATACGCAGTATTTT. This translates into CASSLASGQGGTDTQYF.

V is TRBV25-1 and J is TRBJ1-1; TRBD1 is a possible D gene (6 bases). This CDR3 contains 14 residues. Trimming took 8 bases from V and 6 from J, leaving 19 bases between them. The germline V gene has CDR1 MGHDK and CDR2 SYGVNS. CDR3 nucleotide sequence: TGTGCCAGCGTTGGGGGCGCGGATGGTCCTGAAGCTTTCTTT. Translating it yields CASVGGADGPEAFF. The variable domain in full, with the rest retrieved from reference TRBV25-1 and TRBJ1-1, is EADIYQTPRYLVIGTGKKITLECSQTMGHDKMYWYQQDPGMELHLIHYSYGVNSTEKGDLSSESTVSRIRTEHFPLTLESARPSHTSQYLCASVGGADGPEAFFGQGTRLTVV.

The CDR3 DNA is TGTGCCTGGAGTCTCAAACTAGCGGGAGTAGGCAATGAGCAGTTCTTC. Translating it yields CAWSLKLAGVGNEQFF. The J gene is TRBJ2-1, the V gene TRBV30, with 11 bases fitting TRBD2. Germline V lookup: CDR1 GTSNPN, CDR2 SVGIG (reference sequence). V dropped 2 bases and J dropped 6; count of bases not matched to a gene: 9. The CDR3 covers 16 residues.